This T cell receptor (beta chain) was recovered during a study of blood T cells in healthy people across ages. Healthy Caucasian individuals from Russia aged about 6 to 90 were enrolled as donors. For the second PCR, which ran for 7 to 11 cycles, a sample-barcoded 5' primer and a J-beta primer mix were used. TCRdb redid the calling of the 5' RACE reads with MiXCR, one entry per CDR3 protein. The sample consists of some 760,000 distinct CDR3 sequences, 25% of them appearing once. This same sample was also part of a study on T cells of mothers and their children. Turning to that study: In each mother, TCR beta CDR3 reads exceeded 9 million; in each child, they numbered 2.5 million to 3.5 million.

Sequenced material: blood. This sequence originates from a boy younger than 18 in good health.

In DNA form, the CDR3 reads TGCAGTGCTACCCGAGGAGATGAGCAGTTCTTC. Protein product: CSATRGDEQFF. This chain joins TRBV20-1 and TRBJ2-5; D gene unclear. With the DNA end fitting TRBJ2-1 better, the J assignment may be wrong. Per germline, CDR1 DFQATT and CDR2 SNEGSKA (reference sequence). The CDR3 runs to 11 residues.